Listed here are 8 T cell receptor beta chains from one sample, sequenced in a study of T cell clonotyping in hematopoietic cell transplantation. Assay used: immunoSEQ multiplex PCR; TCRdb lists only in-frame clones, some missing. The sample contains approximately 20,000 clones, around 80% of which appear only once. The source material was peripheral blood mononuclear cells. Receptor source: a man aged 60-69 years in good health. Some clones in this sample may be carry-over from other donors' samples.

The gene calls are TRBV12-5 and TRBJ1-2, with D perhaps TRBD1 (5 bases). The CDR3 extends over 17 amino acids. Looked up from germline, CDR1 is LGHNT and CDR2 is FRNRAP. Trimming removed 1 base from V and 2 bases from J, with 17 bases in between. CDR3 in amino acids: CASGLAREGFMNYGYTF. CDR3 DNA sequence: TGTGCTAGTGGTTTGGCCAGGGAGGGCTTTATGAACTATGGCTACACCTTC.

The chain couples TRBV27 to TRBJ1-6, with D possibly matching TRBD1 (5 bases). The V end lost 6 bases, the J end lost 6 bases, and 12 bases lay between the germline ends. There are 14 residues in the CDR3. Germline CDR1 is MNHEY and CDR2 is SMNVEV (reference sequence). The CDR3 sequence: CASRGEVINSPLHF. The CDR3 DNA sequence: TGTGCCAGCAGGGGGGAAGTGATTAATTCACCCCTCCACTTT.

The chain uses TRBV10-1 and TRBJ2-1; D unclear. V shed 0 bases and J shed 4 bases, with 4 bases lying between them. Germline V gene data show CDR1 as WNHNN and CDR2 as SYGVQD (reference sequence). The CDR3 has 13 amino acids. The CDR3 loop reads CASSESPYNEQFF. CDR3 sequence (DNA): TGCGCCAGCAGTGAGTCGCCGTACAATGAGCAGTTCTTC.

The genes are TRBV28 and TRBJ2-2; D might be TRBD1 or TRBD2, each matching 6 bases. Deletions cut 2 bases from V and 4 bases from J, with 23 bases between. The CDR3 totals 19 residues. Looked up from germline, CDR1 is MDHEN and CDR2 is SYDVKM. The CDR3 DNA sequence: TGTGCCAGCAGTTTACCAGACAGGTGGGGAGGAGAGGGCACCGGGGAGCTGTTTTTT. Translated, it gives CASSLPDRWGGEGTGELFF.

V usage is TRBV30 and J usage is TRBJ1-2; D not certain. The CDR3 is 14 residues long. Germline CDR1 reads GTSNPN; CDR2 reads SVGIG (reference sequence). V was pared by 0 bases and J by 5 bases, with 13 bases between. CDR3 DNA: TGTGCCTGGAGTGTTGGGAGGAGCCTTTATGGCTACACCTTC. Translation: CAWSVGRSLYGYTF.

The DNA for the CDR3 is TGTGCCAGCAGTTGGGACCCCGCCTACGAGCAGTACTTC. As protein: CASSWDPAYEQYF. The gene calls are TRBV27 and TRBJ2-7; the D gene could be TRBD1 or TRBD2 (5 bases each). Trimming cost V 4 bases and J 2 bases, with 9 bases left between them. This CDR3 is built from 13 residues. Germline-derived CDR1 and CDR2 are MNHEY and SMNVEV (reference sequence).

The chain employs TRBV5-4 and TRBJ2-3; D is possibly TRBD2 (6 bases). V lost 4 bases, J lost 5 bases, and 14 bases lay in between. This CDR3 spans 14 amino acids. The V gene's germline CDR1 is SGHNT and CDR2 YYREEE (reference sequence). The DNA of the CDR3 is TGTGCCAGCAGCGACCCCGGGAGAGGAGATACGCAGTATTTT. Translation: CASSDPGRGDTQYF.

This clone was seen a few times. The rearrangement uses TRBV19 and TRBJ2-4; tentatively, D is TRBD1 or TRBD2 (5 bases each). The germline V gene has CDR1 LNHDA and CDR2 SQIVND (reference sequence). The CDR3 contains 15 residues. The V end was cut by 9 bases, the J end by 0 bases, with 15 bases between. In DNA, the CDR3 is TGTGCCAGCCGGGACGGCGAACTAGCCAAAAACATTCAGTACTTC. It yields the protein CASRDGELAKNIQYF.